The 5 T cell receptor beta chains given below trace back to one sample, sequenced in a study of technical replicates of blood from a handful of donors. Generated by immunoSEQ multiplex PCR, the TCRdb table keeps only in-frame clones and is missing some. The sample lists about 84,000 clones; roughly 90% were seen once. Material for sequencing was T cells isolated from PBMCs. The receptors shown here come from a human donor in good health.

This rearrangement joins TRBV4-1 to TRBJ2-7; TRBD1 is a possible D gene (5 bases). Germline CDR1 is MGHRA and CDR2 is YSYEKL. The CDR3 spans 15 residues. The germline V and J ends were trimmed by 3 bases and 3 bases, with 15 bases remaining between them. The CDR3 sequence: CASSHGKQGDYEQYF. In nucleotides, the CDR3 is TGCGCCAGCAGCCATGGGAAGCAGGGCGACTACGAGCAGTACTTC.

This clone has only one observation. V usage is TRBV28 and J usage is TRBJ1-4; 9 nucleotides align to TRBD1. This CDR3 has 15 residues. The V and J ends lost 6 bases and 4 bases, in that order; junction bases with no gene match: 6. The germline gives CDR1 MDHEN, CDR2 SYDVKM. CDR3 sequence (DNA): TGTGCCAGCAGCCCACCGACAGGGGGTAATGAAAAACTGTTTTTT. Amino acids: CASSPPTGGNEKLFF.

This rearrangement joins TRBV14 to TRBJ1-3, with D perhaps matching TRBD1 (5 bases). This CDR3 has 15 residues. Trimming took off 4 bases at V and 4 bases at J, with 14 bases between the two ends. Germline loops: CDR1 SGHDN, CDR2 FVKESK. The CDR3 DNA sequence: TGTGCCAGCAGCCGCCGTGGGGCTAGAGGAAACACCATATATTTT. Translating gives CASSRRGARGNTIYF.

This chain joins TRBV11-3 and TRBJ1-6; TRBD1 might be the D (6 bases). Germline V gives CDR1 SGHNT, CDR2 YENEEA. Trimming took off 1 base at V and 0 bases at J, with 13 bases between the two ends. The CDR3 totals 18 residues. Here the CDR3 DNA reads TGTGCCAGCAGCTTAGGTGGTTTGGACAGCTCCTATAATTCACCCCTCCACTTT. It translates to CASSLGGLDSSYNSPLHF.

The V gene is TRBV5-4, the J gene TRBJ1-1, with D uncertain. CDR1 is SGHNT and CDR2 is YYREEE in the germline V gene (reference sequence). The V end lost 0 bases, the J end lost 0 bases, and 6 bases lay between the germline ends. This CDR3 is built from 14 residues. The CDR3 is CASSLGQMNTEAFF. The CDR3 nucleotides are TGTGCCAGCAGCTTGGGGCAGATGAACACTGAAGCTTTCTTT.